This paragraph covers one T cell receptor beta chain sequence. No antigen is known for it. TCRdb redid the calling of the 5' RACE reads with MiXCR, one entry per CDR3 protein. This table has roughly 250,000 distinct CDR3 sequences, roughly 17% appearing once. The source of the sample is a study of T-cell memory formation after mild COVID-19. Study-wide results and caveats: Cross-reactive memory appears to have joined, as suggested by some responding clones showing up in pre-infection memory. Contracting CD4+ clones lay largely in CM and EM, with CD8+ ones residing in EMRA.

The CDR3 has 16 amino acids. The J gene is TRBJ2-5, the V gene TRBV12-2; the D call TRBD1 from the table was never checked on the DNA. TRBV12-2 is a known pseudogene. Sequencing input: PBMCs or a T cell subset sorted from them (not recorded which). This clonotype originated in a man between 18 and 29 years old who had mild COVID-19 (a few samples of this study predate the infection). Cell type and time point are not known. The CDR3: CASRFLGGGRQETQYF. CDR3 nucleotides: TGTGCAAGTCGCTTTTTGGGCGGGGGCCGTCAAGAGACCCAGTACTTC.